The rows below give T cell receptor beta chains drawn from one sample of a study of blood T cells in healthy people across ages. TCRdb processed the 5' RACE reads anew with MiXCR; each CDR3 protein has one entry. The data contain around 800,000 distinct CDR3 sequences, 40% to 50% of them singletons. Sequenced material: blood. The origin of the receptors is a man between 60 and 75 years old in good health. CDR3s include the opening cysteine and the closing phenylalanine or tryptophan.

>TRBJ2-3|TRBV7-9
CASSPNPGPTDTQYF
>TRBJ2-7|TRBV20-1
CSARGPTGPYEQYF
>TRBJ1-6|TRBV12-3/TRBV12-4
CASTSTALNSPLHF
>TRBJ2-7|TRBV20-1
CSATKGSEQYF
>TRBJ2-1|TRBV12-3/TRBV12-4
CASSLGRGLYIYNEQFF
>TRBJ2-5|TRBV4-3
CASSPGRHQETQYF
>TRBJ2-5|TRBV6-5
CASRDLGGGETQYF
>TRBJ2-7|TRBV5-1
CASSFTTDYEQYF
>TRBJ2-1|TRBV2
CASSSLTSTGYQFF
>TRBJ2-7|TRBV2
CASRSDGSYEQYF
>TRBJ1-6|TRBV6-2/TRBV6-3
CASSPRPFSALHF
>TRBJ2-4|TRBV28
CASSLGRGGAVAKNIQYF
>TRBJ2-1|TRBV29-1
CSVGTSGGAWDEQFF
>TRBJ1-4|TRBV6-2/TRBV6-3
CASSRRHPPWTNEKLFF
>TRBJ2-5|TRBV7-9
CASSSADSVAGTQYF
>TRBJ1-1|TRBV5-1
CASSLRGQGEIITEAFF
>TRBJ2-4|TRBV28
CATRAGAGIQYF
>TRBJ2-7|TRBV20-1
CSAAHRANEQYF